What follows are 20 T cell receptor beta chains derived from one specimen sequenced in a study of long-term antiretroviral therapy in people with HIV. Researchers ran immunoSEQ v3.0 at survey level. Profiled with immunoSEQ multiplex PCR; TCRdb holds only in-frame clones, not every one. The data contain some 25,000 clones, around 77% of them singletons. The sequencing here drew on unsorted PBMCs, taken 2.1 years after starting antiretroviral therapy. The receptors come from a man in his thirties or forties with HIV.

This clone occurred once. The chain recombines TRBV6-1 with TRBJ2-7; 7 nucleotides agree with TRBD1. The CDR3 runs 15 residues. In germline, CDR1 is MNHNS, CDR2 SASEGT. Trimming at V came to 6 bases and at J to 2 bases, leaving 10 bases not matched to a gene. The CDR3 DNA follows: TGTGCCAGCAGCAGGGGGACAGTTGGCCCCTACGAGCAGTACTTC. It codes for CASSRGTVGPYEQYF.

J is TRBJ2-3 and V is TRBV28; the D is unclear. The CDR3 is 18 residues long. CDR1 MDHEN and CDR2 SYDVKM come from the germline V gene. Trimming pared 3 bases from V and 0 bases from J, leaving 19 bases between. CDR3 region: CASSFSRVDLISTDTQYF. In DNA form, the CDR3 reads TGTGCCAGCAGTTTTTCCAGAGTCGACCTAATTAGCACAGATACGCAGTATTTT.

CDR3 DNA sequence: TGCGCCAGCAGCCAAGATTGGGAGGGACAGGGGGCTATCGATTATGGCTACACCTTC. Residues: CASSQDWEGQGAIDYGYTF. The chain carries TRBV4-1 and TRBJ1-2; 12 bases are shared with TRBD1. V was pared by 0 bases and J by 5 bases, with 13 bases of the junction left unmatched. The V gene's germline CDR1 is MGHRA and CDR2 YSYEKL. This CDR3 has 19 amino acids.

V is TRBV7-2 and J is TRBJ1-4; 8 nucleotides match TRBD1. The germline gives CDR1 SGHTA, CDR2 FQGNSA. J was trimmed by 5 bases and V by 5 bases; bases with no gene match: 7. The CDR3 is made up of 15 amino acids. In DNA form, the CDR3 reads TGTGCCAGCAGCCCCTGGACAGGGTCGAATGAAAAACTGTTTTTT. Its translation is CASSPWTGSNEKLFF.

This rearrangement joins TRBV5-1 to TRBJ1-4; D ambiguous. The CDR3 is 13 amino acids. V lost 4 bases to trimming and J lost 7 bases, with 11 bases between them. CDR1 is SGHRS, CDR2 YFSETQ, per germline. This chain's CDR3 is CASSVRPSEKLFF. CDR3 nucleotides: TGCGCCAGCAGCGTACGCCCTAGTGAAAAACTGTTTTTT.

A word on this clone: Mismatch with germline at one junction end may stem from a read error. CDR3 in DNA: TGTGCCAGCAGTCAAGCGGGAGGGAACTACGAGCAGTACTTC. It yields the protein CASSQAGGNYEQYF. The V and J genes are TRBV6-1 and TRBJ2-7; the match to TRBD2 covers 10 bases. The CDR3 contains 14 residues. CDR1 and CDR2 (germline): MNHNS, SASEGT.

This CDR3 reads CASSERSTATPYEQYF. CDR3 in DNA: TGTGCCAGCAGTGAAAGGAGTACAGCAACCCCCTACGAGCAGTACTTC. V gene TRBV2 combines with J gene TRBJ2-7; D is ambiguous. Germline lookup yields CDR1 SNHLY and CDR2 FYNNEI. Trimming cost V 2 bases and J 2 bases, with 16 bases left between them. The CDR3 contains 16 residues.

V gene TRBV6-6 combines with J gene TRBJ2-3; no clear D. V lost 7 bases to trimming and J lost 6 bases, with 11 bases between them. This CDR3 comprises 12 residues. Germline values: CDR1 MNHNY, CDR2 SVGAGI (reference sequence). CDR3 amino acids: CASKTVGDTQYF. CDR3 coding DNA: TGTGCCAGCAAGACGGTTGGGGATACGCAGTATTTT.

This chain joins TRBV7-9 and TRBJ2-3; 8 bases match TRBD2. The V gene end was trimmed by 5 bases and the J gene end by 5 bases; junction bases not matched to a gene: 9. CDR1 is SEHNR, CDR2 FQNEAQ, per germline (reference sequence). The CDR3 sequence is 15 residues long. As DNA, the CDR3 is TGTGCCAGCAGCAACTTTGGGCGGGGGGAAGATACGCAGTATTTT. It encodes CASSNFGRGEDTQYF.

This chain joins TRBV7-9 and TRBJ2-2; possibly TRBD2 for D (5 bases). This CDR3 region has 17 residues. Germline loops: CDR1 SEHNR, CDR2 FQNEAQ (reference sequence). V was shortened by 5 bases and J by 0 bases, with 16 bases between the two germline ends. The chain's CDR3 is CASSKLIGVANTGELFF. The CDR3 nucleotides are TGTGCCAGCAGCAAACTTATCGGGGTCGCGAACACCGGGGAGCTGTTTTTT.

This chain links TRBV15 with TRBJ2-5; 12 bases are shared with TRBD1. Looked up from germline, CDR1 is LNHNV and CDR2 is YYDKDF (reference sequence). Unmatched junction bases numbered 7, after V lost 7 bases and J lost 7 bases. CDR3 size: 14 residues. CDR3 amino acids: CATIRDRGLGTQYF. DNA of the CDR3: TGTGCCACCATCAGGGACAGGGGGCTTGGGACCCAGTACTTC.

The chain joins TRBV6-5 to TRBJ2-3, with D unclear. The CDR3 has 14 amino acids. CDR1 and CDR2 (germline): MNHEY, SVGAGI. V was clipped by 0 bases and J by 1 base, with 5 bases between them. The CDR3 DNA is TGTGCCAGCAGTTACTCAGAAGGCACAGATACGCAGTATTTT. This encodes CASSYSEGTDTQYF.

This chain connects TRBV9 to TRBJ1-3; 7 bases align to TRBD1. Losses at the gene ends were 4 bases for V and 2 bases for J; bases not matched to a gene: 12. The CDR3 has 17 residues. CDR1 is SGDLS, CDR2 YYNGEE, per germline. The CDR3 coding sequence is TGTGCCAGCAGCAAAACAGGGGTGGGGACAGCTGGAAACACCATATATTTT. Protein product: CASSKTGVGTAGNTIYF.

The rearrangement links TRBV5-4 to TRBJ2-7; 10 bases map to TRBD2. Per germline, CDR1 SGHNT and CDR2 YYREEE (reference sequence). J gave up 3 bases and V 0 bases, and 3 bases lay outside the gene matches. There are 15 residues in the CDR3. The CDR3 bases are TGTGCCAGCAGCTTGGGGGAGCGGGGGGGCTACGAGCAGTACTTC. Amino acids: CASSLGERGGYEQYF.

The chain has TRBV19 and TRBJ2-2; D remains unclear. V was pared by 2 bases and J by 6 bases, with 7 bases between. The CDR3 has 13 amino acids. Germline CDR1 is LNHDA and CDR2 is SQIVND (reference sequence). For the CDR3, the DNA is TGTGCCAGTAGTATACAGGATTCCGGGGAGCTGTTTTTT. Translated: CASSIQDSGELFF.

The chain couples TRBV15 to TRBJ2-7, with D possibly being TRBD1 (5 bases). The germline V gene has CDR1 LNHNV and CDR2 YYDKDF (reference sequence). This CDR3 comprises 15 residues. The V end lost 0 bases, the J end lost 2 bases, and 11 bases lay between the germline ends. The CDR3 coding sequence is TGTGCCACCAGCAGAGATGGGCAGGGCCCCTACGAGCAGTACTTC. Translating it yields CATSRDGQGPYEQYF.

The chain links TRBV7-2 to TRBJ2-3; 8 bases are a match to TRBD2. The ends lost 3 bases at V and 14 bases at J; junction bases unmatched: 7. The V gene's germline CDR1 is SGHTA and CDR2 FQGNSA. The length of the CDR3 is 12 residues. The CDR3 is CASSLAGGPSYF. The CDR3 DNA reads TGTGCCAGCAGCTTGGCGGGGGGTCCGTCGTATTTT.

Comments on this clone: Sequence at one end of the junction differs from germline and may be a read error. This chain's CDR3 is CASSVGQGGPLDF. The DNA of the CDR3 is TGTGCCAGCAGCGTAGGACAGGGAGGTCCCTTGGACTTC. The genes are TRBV9 and TRBJ2-7, with TRBD1 as a possible D gene (7 bases). This CDR3 region has 13 residues. Germline values: CDR1 SGDLS, CDR2 YYNGEE.

V is TRBV19 and J is TRBJ1-6; D call uncertain. Deletions cut 6 bases from V and 0 bases from J, with 9 bases between. The germline CDR1 and CDR2 sequences are LNHDA and SQIVND (reference sequence). This CDR3 contains 15 residues. The CDR3 loop is CASRTASSYNSPLHF. The CDR3 DNA sequence: TGTGCCAGTAGGACGGCTAGCTCCTATAATTCACCCCTCCACTTT.

The J gene is TRBJ2-7, the V gene TRBV4-2, with 9 bases that match TRBD2. From germline, CDR1 is LGHNA and CDR2 YNFKEQ. The CDR3 is 16 amino acids. V gave up 0 bases and J gave up 4 bases; unmatched junction bases: 7. CDR3 nucleotide sequence: TGTGCCAGCAGCCAAGATTGGAGCGCGGGGGGGTACGAGCAGTACTTC. Protein product: CASSQDWSAGGYEQYF.